This T cell receptor (beta chain) stems from a study of blood T cell repertoires in COVID-19. Study-wide context: From the United States, Italy and Spain came samples of acute and convalescent COVID-19.

The CDR3 totals 15 residues. Trimming at V came to 5 bases and at J to 4 bases, leaving 9 bases not matched to a gene. The germline V gene encodes CDR1 LNHDA and CDR2 SQIVND (reference sequence). Per the original data handling: Amplified reference gene primers provided the basis for estimating nucleated cell counts. This table comes from immunoSEQ multiplex PCR, and its TCRdb copy is limited to in-frame clones, with some not included. The V and J calls and clone size were taken over from that table, and D and trimming were inferred from the DNA. Here the sample spans some 220,000 clones, over 75% being singletons.

J is TRBJ2-7 and V is TRBV19, with 9 positions matching TRBD2. The sequence derives from an older woman with COVID-19, enrolled during active disease. Sequenced input: peripheral blood. In nucleotides, the CDR3 is TGTGCCAGTAGTCCTGGTGCGGGGGGGCTTTACGAGCAGTACTTC. The encoded protein is CASSPGAGGLYEQYF.